These 19 T cell receptor beta chains originate from one sample sequenced in a study of beta chain features in type 1 diabetes. Expressed TCRB transcripts were sequenced because the entire RNA isolate underwent reverse transcription. Sequencing used immunoSEQ multiplex PCR; TCRdb keeps in-frame clones, though not all of them. The sample has about 150,000 clones; 8.1% are singletons. Specimen: central memory CD4+ T cells from blood. Receptor source: a man aged 18 to 29 in good health.

The V call is TRBV29-1, the J call TRBJ2-1; 9 bases align to TRBD2. J was trimmed by 10 bases and V by 4 bases; bases with no gene match: 11. CDR1 SQVTM and CDR2 ANQGSEA come from the germline V gene. The CDR3 extends over 14 amino acids. CDR3 sequence: CSVVELAGGGEQFF. The CDR3, as DNA: TGCAGCGTTGTCGAACTAGCGGGCGGCGGGGAGCAGTTCTTC.

This clone was counted at least ten times. The chain has TRBV5-1 and TRBJ2-1; 15 positions agree with TRBD2. Germline assignment: CDR1 SGHRS and CDR2 YFSETQ. The junction had 3 bases not matched to a gene; V was cut back by 4 bases and J by 4 bases. The CDR3 contains 16 residues. In DNA, the CDR3 is TGCGCCAGCAGCCCCGGACTAGCGGGAGGGTACAATGAGCAGTTCTTC. This codes for CASSPGLAGGYNEQFF.

The V gene is TRBV6-5, the J gene TRBJ2-5; TRBD2 aligns across 11 bases. The germline V gene has CDR1 MNHEY and CDR2 SVGAGI. V lost 5 bases and J lost 4; bases outside the gene matches: 3. CDR3 length: 14 amino acids. DNA of the CDR3: TGTGCCAGCAGTCGGGGACTAGCGGTAGAGACCCAGTACTTC. The encoded protein is CASSRGLAVETQYF.

This clone was observed a handful of times. Mismatch with germline at one junction end may stem from a read error. V usage is TRBV7-7 and J usage is TRBJ2-7; 7 bases are a match to TRBD1. This CDR3 has 14 amino acids. CDR1 and CDR2 from the germline V gene are SSHAT and FNYEAQ (reference sequence). The CDR3 nucleotides read TGTGCTAGCAGCTTAGGGGGCTCCTCCCGGGAGCAGTACTTC. It is translated as CASSLGGSSREQYF.

V is TRBV4-3 and J is TRBJ1-1, with D tentatively TRBD1 (5 bases). The CDR3 runs to 14 residues. Germline CDR1 is LGHNA and CDR2 is YSLEER. V was trimmed by 4 bases and J by 1 base, leaving 10 bases between them. The CDR3 reads CASSRGTANTEAFF. CDR3 DNA: TGCGCCAGCAGCCGCGGGACGGCGAACACTGAAGCTTTCTTT.

This sequence joins TRBV5-6 and TRBJ2-1, with 8 bases fitting TRBD2. V trimming: 1 base; J trimming: 10 bases; junction bases outside the gene matches: 10. From germline, CDR1 is SGHDT and CDR2 YYEEEE. The CDR3 length is 15 residues. CDR3 in DNA: TGTGCCAGCAGCTTGCTGCTAGCGGGTCCTCAGGAGCAGTTCTTC. This codes for CASSLLLAGPQEQFF.

This clone appeared a few times. This sequence joins TRBV2 and TRBJ2-5; TRBD1 matches 7 bases. Germline CDR1 is SNHLY and CDR2 is FYNNEI. The CDR3 loop spans 11 amino acids. V dropped 8 bases and J dropped 13; count of bases not matched to a gene: 10. The CDR3 nucleotides are TGTGCCAGCCGGGCTGAGGGGGCTTTGTACTTC. Protein: CASRAEGALYF. Full variable domain (outside the CDR3, taken from reference TRBV2 and TRBJ2-5): EPEVTQTPSHQVTQMGQEVILRCVPISNHLYFYWYRQILGQKVEFLVSFYNNEISEKSEIFDDQFSVERPDGSNFTLKIRSTKLEDSAMYFCASRAEGALYFGPGTRLLVL.

This clone appeared a few times. V gene TRBV7-4 combines with J gene TRBJ2-5; TRBD2 might be the D (6 bases). This CDR3 has 13 residues. Per germline, CDR1 SGHVT and CDR2 SQSDAQ. The V end lost 3 bases, the J end lost 2 bases, and 7 bases lay between the germline ends. The CDR3, as DNA: TGTGCCAGCAGCTTGGGAGGACAAGAGACCCAGTACTTC. Its translation is CASSLGGQETQYF. The entire variable domain, with the rest obtained from reference TRBV7-4 and TRBJ2-5, is as follows: GAGVSQSPRYKVAKRGRDVALRCDSISGHVTLYWYRQTLGQGSEVLTYSQSDAQRDKSGRPSGRFSAERPERSVSTLKIQRTEQGDSAVYLCASSLGGQETQYFGPGTRLLVL.

This rearrangement joins TRBV7-6 to TRBJ1-4, with 10 bases fitting TRBD1. CDR3 length: 16 amino acids. With V trimmed by 3 bases and J by 0 bases, 1 base remained unmatched. The germline V gene has CDR1 SGHVS and CDR2 FNYEAQ. CDR3 residues: CASSLTGGSTNEKLFF. CDR3 DNA: TGTGCCAGCAGCTTGACAGGGGGCTCAACTAATGAAAAACTGTTTTTT. Full variable domain (missing parts from reference TRBV7-6 and TRBJ1-4): GAGVSQSPRYKVTKRGQDVALRCDPISGHVSLYWYRQALGQGPEFLTYFNYEAQQDKSGLPNDRFSAERPEGSISTLTIQRTEQRDSAMYRCASSLTGGSTNEKLFFGSGTQLSVL.

This clone was counted many times. This rearrangement joins TRBV5-4 to TRBJ2-6; tentatively, D is TRBD2 (5 bases). Trimming removed 5 bases from V and 0 bases from J, with 9 bases in between. CDR1 is SGHNT, CDR2 YYREEE, per germline (reference sequence). CDR3 length equals 15 residues. CDR3: CASRTMSSGANVLTF. The CDR3 nucleotides are TGTGCCAGCAGGACTATGTCCTCTGGGGCCAACGTCCTGACTTTC. Full variable domain (missing parts from reference TRBV5-4 and TRBJ2-6): ETGVTQSPTHLIKTRGQQVTLRCSSQSGHNTVSWYQQALGQGPQFIFQYYREEENGRGNFPPRFSGLQFPNYSSELNVNALELDDSALYLCASRTMSSGANVLTFGAGSRLTVL.

The chain is built from TRBV7-7 and TRBJ2-6; no clear D gene. Germline loops: CDR1 SSHAT, CDR2 FNYEAQ (reference sequence). V lost 5 bases and J 5 bases, leaving 22 bases between the germline ends. This CDR3 has 18 residues. The CDR3 protein is CASSTDTVPQSRANVLTF. The CDR3 nucleotides are TGTGCCAGCAGCACCGACACAGTGCCACAAAGTCGGGCCAACGTCCTGACTTTC.

V and J are TRBV4-3 and TRBJ1-5, with D possibly being TRBD1 (5 bases). The CDR3 consists of 19 residues. V was clipped by 3 bases and J by 0 bases, with 21 bases between them. Germline V CDR1 and CDR2: LGHNA, YSLEER. The CDR3 loop reads CASSQDPSGGSDSNQPQHF. The CDR3 bases are TGCGCCAGCAGCCAGGACCCATCGGGGGGATCCGATAGCAATCAGCCCCAGCATTTT.

The V and J genes are TRBV5-6 and TRBJ2-3; D uncertain. V was clipped by 3 bases and J by 1 base, with 6 bases between them. In germline, CDR1 is SGHDT, CDR2 YYEEEE. This CDR3 contains 13 residues. The CDR3 DNA follows: TGTGCCAGCAGCTCCCTCGGCACAGATACGCAGTATTTT. The encoded protein is CASSSLGTDTQYF.

Only a few counts were recorded for this clone. The chain employs TRBV25-1 and TRBJ1-4; D ambiguous. The CDR3 covers 17 residues. The germline gives CDR1 MGHDK, CDR2 SYGVNS. Trimming removed 3 bases from V and 0 bases from J, with 14 bases in between. The DNA for the CDR3 is TGTGCCAGCAGTGACCCCAAGGAGAGGGCAACTAATGAAAAACTGTTTTTT. This encodes CASSDPKERATNEKLFF.

The sample holds many counts of this clone. The CDR3 loop is CASSLSGTSSEQFF. The DNA for the CDR3 is TGTGCCAGCAGTTTATCCGGGACTAGCTCTGAGCAGTTCTTC. The chain combines TRBV27 with TRBJ2-1, with TRBD2 matching over 9 bases. The CDR3 consists of 14 residues. Germline lookup yields CDR1 MNHEY and CDR2 SMNVEV (reference sequence). With 0 bases clipped from V and 9 bases from J, the junction kept 3 bases outside the gene matches.

The chain uses TRBV5-4 and TRBJ2-1; 14 nucleotides agree with TRBD2. The CDR3 contains 17 residues. CDR1 is SGHNT and CDR2 is YYREEE in the germline V gene (reference sequence). The J segment lost 1 base and the V segment lost 5 bases, leaving 5 bases of the junction unmatched. The CDR3 coding sequence is TGTGCCAGCAGTAGACTAGCGGGAGGGCCTTCCTACAATGAGCAGTTCTTC. Protein sequence: CASSRLAGGPSYNEQFF.

Ten or more counts support this clone. This chain connects TRBV6-5 to TRBJ2-7; tentative D call: TRBD2 (5 bases). This CDR3 is built from 14 residues. Between the trimmed V and J ends, which lost 0 bases and 4 bases, there was a span of 10 bases. Germline V gene sequence: CDR1 MNHEY, CDR2 SVGAGI. The CDR3 reads CASSYSRVYYEQYF. CDR3 coding DNA: TGTGCCAGCAGTTACTCGAGGGTTTATTACGAGCAGTACTTC.

The chain carries TRBV18 and TRBJ1-1, with D uncertain. The CDR3 totals 15 residues. Per the germline V gene, CDR1 is KGHSH and CDR2 is LQKENI. Deletions cut 0 bases from V and 5 bases from J, with 13 bases between. CDR3 in DNA: TGTGCCAGCTCACCACCTGGCCAGGTCAGGACTGAAGCTTTCTTT. It yields the protein CASSPPGQVRTEAFF.

This clone has a count of ten or more. The rearrangement links TRBV7-2 to TRBJ2-1; 7 bases align to TRBD2. The CDR3 extends over 14 amino acids. Per germline, CDR1 SGHTA and CDR2 FQGNSA. V shed 7 bases and J 8 bases; nucleotides not matched to a gene: 11. This CDR3 is CASTVGGSKDEQFF. The CDR3 nucleotides read TGTGCCAGCACCGTGGGAGGGAGCAAGGATGAGCAGTTCTTC.